This TCR beta chain is drawn from a study of T cells in Graves' hyperthyroidism and ophthalmopathy. Regions amplified from RNA transcripts were the TCR beta CDR3 regions. A first-round RT-PCR of the TCR CDR3 used the HTBI primer set. TCRdb used MiXCR to reprocess the multiplex PCR reads, holding one entry per CDR3 protein. Among 690,000 or so distinct CDR3 sequences listed, roughly a sixth were seen once. The CDR3 runs to 13 residues. Between the trimmed V and J ends, which lost 6 bases and 4 bases, there was a span of 11 bases. The germline CDR1 and CDR2 sequences are SNHLY and FYNNEI. V is TRBV2 and J is TRBJ2-3; D not certain. The sequence derives from a woman aged 50 to 60 with Graves' hyperthyroidism that later progressed to Graves' ophthalmopathy. Sequencing was done on a sample of blood. Written as DNA, the CDR3 is TGTGCCAGCAGGTTCACATTCGCAGATACGCAGTATTTT. As protein: CASRFTFADTQYF.